This T cell receptor beta chain comes out of a study of shared clonotypes between healthy human individuals. Method: immunoSEQ multiplex PCR; TCRdb's copy keeps in-frame clones and lacks some. The sample lists about 680,000 clones; about 91% were seen once. Trimming shortened V by 5 bases and J by 8 bases, and 22 bases separated the two germline ends. Per germline, CDR1 SGHAT and CDR2 FQNNGV. There are 16 residues in the CDR3. Study findings and constraints: Expectations were that clonotype sharing among donors would be affected by sequencing depth.

The naive CD8 population came from CD45RO-negative cells selected for CCR7, without terminally differentiated effector memory CD45RA+ cells. In this sample, this clone turned up once. The antigen is unknown. The TCR originated in a man aged 25-40 years in good health. The chain links TRBV11-2 to TRBJ2-1; D ambiguous. The sequencing input was naive CD8+ T cells sorted from blood. The CDR3 nucleotides are TGTGCCAGCAGCCCCTCCAGTCGGGCGGTTTTCTATGAGCAGTTCTTC. Protein: CASSPSSRAVFYEQFF.